The 27 T cell receptor beta chains presented below share a single source sample, sequenced in a study of blood T cell repertoires in COVID-19. Repertoires were generated with immunoSEQ multiplex PCR, while TCRdb's copy carries only in-frame clones and drops some. The top ten hold about 0.65% of the sample, which has over 200,000 clones, roughly 87% seen once. Input material: peripheral blood. The receptors derive from a human donor in a cohort sampled during active COVID-19.

Note on this clone: Other DNA sequences from this sample encode an identical CDR3 as well. V is TRBV5-4 and J is TRBJ2-5; the match to TRBD2 covers 10 bases. Germline V gene data show CDR1 as SGHNT and CDR2 as YYREEE (reference sequence). The CDR3 sequence is 14 residues long. Trimming cost V 4 bases and J 5 bases; bases outside gene matches: 5. The CDR3 DNA follows: TGTGCCAGCAGCCTAGCGGGAGTGGGTGAGACCCAGTACTTC. It codes for CASSLAGVGETQYF.

The chain uses TRBV4-3 and TRBJ1-2; 9 nucleotides match TRBD1. The V and J ends lost 4 bases and 2 bases, in that order; junction bases with no gene match: 2. The germline V gene has CDR1 LGHNA and CDR2 YSLEER. This CDR3 region has 14 residues. The CDR3 region has the DNA TGCGCCAGCAGCCCAGGACAGGGGAACTATGGCTACACCTTC. It codes for CASSPGQGNYGYTF.

This sequence joins TRBV2 and TRBJ1-6, with 8 positions matching TRBD1. The CDR3 has 14 residues. V was clipped by 5 bases and J by 7 bases; unmatched bases: 4. CDR1 and CDR2 from the germline V gene are SNHLY and FYNNEI. CDR3 nucleotides: TGTGCCAGCAGTCAAACAGGGGGGAATTCACCCCTCCACTTT. The encoded protein is CASSQTGGNSPLHF.

This chain joins TRBV15 and TRBJ2-4; a weak D match, TRBD2 (6 bases). Trimming took 0 bases from V and 6 from J, leaving 12 bases between them. This CDR3 contains 15 residues. CDR1 is LNHNV and CDR2 is YYDKDF in the germline V gene (reference sequence). The CDR3: CATSRDSGDLNIQYF. The CDR3 DNA sequence: TGTGCCACCAGCAGAGATTCCGGGGACTTAAACATTCAGTACTTC.

This clone was counted a single time. For the CDR3, the DNA is TGTGCCATCAGTCTTAAGGTCCCGGGCTACAATGAGCAGTTCTTC. This translates into CAISLKVPGYNEQFF. This chain joins TRBV10-3 and TRBJ2-1; no reliable D call. V was shortened by 5 bases and J by 3 bases, with 14 bases between the two germline ends. Germline loops: CDR1 ENHRY, CDR2 SYGVKD. The CDR3 sequence is 15 residues long.

The genes are TRBV7-2 and TRBJ1-1; D gene unclear. CDR1 is SGHTA and CDR2 is FQGNSA in the germline V gene. Trimming cost V 3 bases and J 8 bases, with 16 bases left between them. The CDR3 has 14 residues. The CDR3 loop is CASSFDQSWQEAFF. The CDR3 DNA is TGTGCCAGCAGCTTCGATCAGTCTTGGCAGGAAGCTTTCTTT.

The chain combines TRBV19 with TRBJ1-2, with 8 positions matching TRBD1. The CDR3 has 14 amino acids. Per the germline V gene, CDR1 is LNHDA and CDR2 is SQIVND (reference sequence). J was trimmed by 4 bases and V by 5 bases; bases with no gene match: 6. DNA of the CDR3: TGTGCCAGTAGTCCCGGGACAGGCCGCTATGGCTACACCTTC. This codes for CASSPGTGRYGYTF.

The chain uses TRBV9 and TRBJ2-5; 9 bases agree with TRBD2. Per the germline V gene, CDR1 is SGDLS and CDR2 is YYNGEE. Germline trimming cut 0 bases from V and 0 bases from J; bases unmatched to any gene: 6. The CDR3 runs to 17 residues. CDR3 protein: CASSVGLAASYQETQYF. CDR3 coding DNA: TGTGCCAGCAGCGTAGGACTAGCGGCCTCGTACCAAGAGACCCAGTACTTC. The full variable domain, in which reference TRBV9 and TRBJ2-5 provide the parts outside the CDR3, is DSGVTQTPKHLITATGQRVTLRCSPRSGDLSVYWYQQSLDQGLQFLIQYYNGEERAKGNILERFSAQQFPDLHSELNLSSLELGDSALYFCASSVGLAASYQETQYFGPGTRLLVL.

The chain employs TRBV6-5 and TRBJ1-5; 9 nucleotides agree with TRBD1. The J segment lost 6 bases and the V segment lost 5 bases, leaving 2 bases of the junction unmatched. The CDR3 loop spans 13 amino acids. From germline, CDR1 is MNHEY and CDR2 SVGAGI. CDR3 sequence reads: CASSNRGLQPQHF. The CDR3 bases are TGTGCCAGCAGTAACAGGGGGCTTCAGCCCCAGCATTTT.

This clone has more than one count but fewer than ten. V and J are TRBV19 and TRBJ1-2; D perhaps matches TRBD1 (5 bases). Germline lookup yields CDR1 LNHDA and CDR2 SQIVND (reference sequence). V was shortened by 4 bases and J by 3 bases, with 15 bases between the two germline ends. The CDR3 sequence is 15 residues long. The CDR3 reads CASSTQGKGDYGYTF. CDR3 DNA sequence: TGTGCCAGTAGTACGCAGGGTAAAGGGGACTATGGCTACACCTTC.

The chain combines TRBV4-2 with TRBJ1-3, with no clear D. The CDR3 has 16 residues. CDR1 and CDR2 from the germline V gene are LGHNA and YNFKEQ. Trimming removed 1 base at V and 0 bases at J, with 10 bases between. CDR3 bases: TGTGCCAGCAGCCAAGTGGCGGGTCTCTCTGGAAACACCATATATTTT. This translates into CASSQVAGLSGNTIYF.

This rearrangement joins TRBV2 to TRBJ2-7, with a possible D match to TRBD1 (5 bases). This CDR3 is 12 amino acids long. Germline CDR1 SNHLY, CDR2 FYNNEI. V was trimmed by 2 bases and J by 3 bases, leaving 5 bases between them. The CDR3 is CASSEQGYEQYF. The CDR3 nucleotides read TGTGCCAGCAGTGAACAGGGCTACGAGCAGTACTTC. Supplemented by reference TRBV2 and TRBJ2-7, the full variable domain reads EPEVTQTPSHQVTQMGQEVILRCVPISNHLYFYWYRQILGQKVEFLVSFYNNEISEKSEIFDDQFSVERPDGSNFTLKIRSTKLEDSAMYFCASSEQGYEQYFGPGTRLTVT.

The chain has TRBV9 and TRBJ1-3; D unresolved. The CDR3 consists of 16 residues. Germline-derived CDR1 and CDR2 are SGDLS and YYNGEE. V dropped 0 bases and J dropped 2 bases, with 12 bases sitting between them. DNA for the CDR3: TGTGCCAGCAGCGTAGTAGGGAGTTATGCTGGAAACACCATATATTTT. Translated, it gives CASSVVGSYAGNTIYF. Based on the CDR3 plus reference TRBV9 and TRBJ1-3, the full variable domain is DSGVTQTPKHLITATGQRVTLRCSPRSGDLSVYWYQQSLDQGLQFLIQYYNGEERAKGNILERFSAQQFPDLHSELNLSSLELGDSALYFCASSVVGSYAGNTIYFGEGSWLTVV.

The rearrangement joins TRBV9 to TRBJ1-1; a possible D gene is TRBD1 (6 bases). The CDR3 loop spans 15 amino acids. The V gene lost 2 bases and the J gene lost 2 bases, with 13 bases spanning the gap. Germline V gene data show CDR1 as SGDLS and CDR2 as YYNGEE. CDR3 DNA: TGTGCCAGCAGCGTTCAGGACAGATACAACACTGAAGCTTTCTTT. This sequence encodes CASSVQDRYNTEAFF.

This clone appeared a single time. V and J are TRBV11-3 and TRBJ2-7; D possibly corresponds to TRBD1 (6 bases). The CDR3 is 14 amino acids. In germline, CDR1 is SGHNT, CDR2 YENEEA. V was cut by 4 bases and J by 5 bases, with 15 bases left in between. This chain's CDR3 is CASSSRGKGHEQYF. In nucleotides, the CDR3 is TGTGCCAGCAGCTCCAGGGGAAAGGGACACGAGCAGTACTTC.

The rearrangement joins TRBV9 to TRBJ2-5, with TRBD1 identical over 7 bases. The ends lost 2 bases at V and 7 bases at J; junction bases unmatched: 11. Germline lookup yields CDR1 SGDLS and CDR2 YYNGEE. This CDR3 is 15 amino acids long. CDR3 region: CASSVGDREIGTQYF. The CDR3 nucleotides are TGTGCCAGCAGCGTGGGAGACAGGGAGATAGGGACCCAGTACTTC.

Only one count was recorded for this clone. V and J are TRBV6-5 and TRBJ1-5; 7 nucleotides agree with TRBD1. Germline assignment: CDR1 MNHEY and CDR2 SVGAGI. The CDR3 extends over 14 amino acids. V trimming: 6 bases; J trimming: 6 bases; junction bases outside the gene matches: 8. CDR3 residues: CASSLNDRVQPQHF. CDR3 nucleotides: TGTGCCAGCAGCTTAAATGACAGGGTTCAGCCCCAGCATTTT.

The chain has TRBV7-9 and TRBJ1-5; TRBD1 matches 8 bases. Germline CDR1 is SEHNR and CDR2 is FQNEAQ (reference sequence). V shed 1 base, J shed 8 bases, and the junction held 10 bases outside the gene matches. The CDR3 has 16 residues. The CDR3 DNA follows: TGTGCCAGCAGCTTAGGACAGGGGTGGGGTAAGGAGCCCCAGCATTTT. Encoded protein: CASSLGQGWGKEPQHF. Variable domain in full (rest from reference TRBV7-9 and TRBJ1-5): DTGVSQNPRHKITKRGQNVTFRCDPISEHNRLYWYRQTLGQGPEFLTYFQNEAQLEKSRLLSDRFSAERPKGSFSTLEIQRTEQGDSAMYLCASSLGQGWGKEPQHFGDGTRLSIL.

There are a few counts of this clone. The sample contains more than one DNA sequence encoding this CDR3. The rearrangement links TRBV5-1 to TRBJ2-2; possibly TRBD2 for D (5 bases). CDR3 size: 14 residues. Germline V gene data show CDR1 as SGHRS and CDR2 as YFSETQ. Trimming took 4 bases from V and 6 from J, leaving 13 bases between them. CDR3 DNA: TGCGCCAGCAGCCGGGGATCCGGCGCCGGGGAGCTGTTTTTT. This encodes CASSRGSGAGELFF.

This rearrangement joins TRBV7-8 to TRBJ2-1; 16 bases map to TRBD2. Germline values: CDR1 SGHVS, CDR2 FQNEAQ. CDR3 size: 18 residues. Trimming at V came to 4 bases and at J to 9 bases, leaving 12 bases not matched to a gene. The DNA for the CDR3 is TGTGCCAGCAGCTCGGGACTAGCGGGAGGGTTAAGAAGCGGTGAGCAGTTCTTC. Translated, it gives CASSSGLAGGLRSGEQFF. Together with reference TRBV7-8 and TRBJ2-1, the CDR3 gives the full variable domain: GAGVSQSPRYKVAKRGQDVALRCDPISGHVSLFWYQQALGQGPEFLTYFQNEAQLDKSGLPSDRFFAERPEGSVSTLKIQRTQQEDSAVYLCASSSGLAGGLRSGEQFFGPGTRLTVL.

The V call is TRBV2, the J call TRBJ1-5, with TRBD1 matching 7 bases. The V gene end was trimmed by 2 bases and the J gene end by 6 bases; junction bases not matched to a gene: 10. From germline, CDR1 is SNHLY and CDR2 FYNNEI. The CDR3 extends over 16 amino acids. The CDR3 region is CASSERPGGVGQPQHF. CDR3 in DNA: TGTGCCAGCAGTGAACGTCCAGGGGGTGTTGGTCAGCCCCAGCATTTT.

The chain combines TRBV19 with TRBJ2-7; 14 nucleotides line up with TRBD2. CDR1 is LNHDA, CDR2 SQIVND, per germline (reference sequence). CDR3 length equals 16 residues. Trimming at V came to 5 bases and at J to 2 bases, leaving 5 bases not matched to a gene. CDR3: CASSPGLAGGTYEQYF. The DNA of the CDR3 is TGTGCCAGTAGTCCCGGACTAGCGGGGGGAACCTACGAGCAGTACTTC.

The rearrangement joins TRBV6-1 to TRBJ1-5, with D uncertain. In germline, CDR1 is MNHNS, CDR2 SASEGT. Trimming took off 2 bases at V and 7 bases at J, with 15 bases between the two ends. There are 15 residues in the CDR3. CDR3 loop: CASSERSLREQPQHF. The CDR3 DNA follows: TGTGCCAGCAGTGAACGGTCCCTTCGGGAACAGCCCCAGCATTTT.

The V call is TRBV5-1, the J call TRBJ2-3, with TRBD2 matching 9 bases. In germline, CDR1 is SGHRS, CDR2 YFSETQ. The CDR3 runs 19 residues. V trimming: 10 bases; J trimming: 0 bases; junction bases outside the gene matches: 21. The CDR3 sequence is CARPGGARSGSLSTDTQYF. The CDR3 region has the DNA TGCGCCCGCCCTGGGGGGGCGCGTAGCGGGAGCTTGAGCACAGATACGCAGTATTTT.

J is TRBJ2-7 and V is TRBV27, with 11 bases that match TRBD2. Per germline, CDR1 MNHEY and CDR2 SMNVEV (reference sequence). After removal of 2 bases from V and 6 bases from J, the junction contained 12 bases not matched to a gene. The CDR3 runs to 17 residues. The CDR3 sequence is CASSLGYSGRASLEQYF. In nucleotides, the CDR3 is TGTGCCAGCAGTTTAGGGTATAGCGGGAGGGCCTCCCTCGAGCAGTACTTC.

The J gene is TRBJ1-1, the V gene TRBV18, with D possibly matching TRBD1 (6 bases). CDR1 and CDR2 (germline): KGHSH, LQKENI. The CDR3 totals 16 residues. V dropped 2 bases and J dropped 2 bases, with 15 bases sitting between them. In DNA form, the CDR3 reads TGTGCCAGCTCACCAGTAAGGGGGGGTGTAAACACTGAAGCTTTCTTT. It specifies CASSPVRGGVNTEAFF.

The J gene is TRBJ1-2, the V gene TRBV5-8; possible D gene TRBD1, 6 bases. Germline CDR1 SGHTS, CDR2 YDEGEE. The CDR3 is made up of 13 amino acids. Trimming took off 1 base at V and 8 bases at J, with 12 bases between the two ends. CDR3 nucleotide sequence: TGTGCCAGCAGCTTGCGGCAGGGGAACGGCTACACCTTC. It yields the protein CASSLRQGNGYTF.